The sequence of this TCR beta chain was determined in a study of T cells in Graves' hyperthyroidism and ophthalmopathy. Study summary: Once the initial diagnosis was made, peripheral blood was obtained before any treatment. The study's findings and limits: Most thyroid clonotypes that were expanded above 0.001 also turned up in blood. Separation of ophthalmopathy from stable hyperthyroidism was achieved by a 13 V-J model.

Using RNA transcripts as the source, TCR beta CDR3 regions were amplified. An initial round of RT-PCR targeting the TCR CDR3 relied on the HTBI primer set. TCRdb called the multiplex PCR reads again in MiXCR, with one record for every CDR3 protein. This table holds about 400,000 distinct CDR3 sequences, 14% found once. Used for diagnoses were clinical symptoms, serum thyroxine and TRAb, thyroid ultrasound and orbital computed tomography. V lost 2 bases to trimming and J lost 12 bases, with 10 bases between them. Germline CDR1 MNHNS, CDR2 SASEGT. This CDR3 is 11 amino acids long. In this sample, this clonotype turned up a few times. Its antigen is undetermined.

This sequence was found in a young woman with Graves' ophthalmopathy. V gene TRBV6-1 combines with J gene TRBJ1-1; D uncertain. The sample taken for sequencing was blood. CDR3: CASSELWVTFF. CDR3 DNA sequence: TGTGCCAGCAGTGAATTATGGGTTACTTTCTTT.